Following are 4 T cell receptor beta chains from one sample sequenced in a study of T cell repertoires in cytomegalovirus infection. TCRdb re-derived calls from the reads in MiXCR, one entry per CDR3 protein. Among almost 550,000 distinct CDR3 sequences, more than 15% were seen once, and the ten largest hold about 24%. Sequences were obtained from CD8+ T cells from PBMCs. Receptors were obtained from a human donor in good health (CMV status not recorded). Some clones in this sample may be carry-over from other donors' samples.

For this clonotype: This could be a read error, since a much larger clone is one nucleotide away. The CDR3 coding sequence is TGTGCCAGCAGCATAATGACCGGGGAGCTGTTTTTT. Its translation: CASSIMTGELFF. The V gene is TRBV5-6, the J gene TRBJ2-2; no definite D call. Germline V lookup: CDR1 SGHDT, CDR2 YYEEEE. The length of the CDR3 is 12 residues. The V gene lost 4 bases and the J gene lost 5 bases, with 6 bases spanning the gap.

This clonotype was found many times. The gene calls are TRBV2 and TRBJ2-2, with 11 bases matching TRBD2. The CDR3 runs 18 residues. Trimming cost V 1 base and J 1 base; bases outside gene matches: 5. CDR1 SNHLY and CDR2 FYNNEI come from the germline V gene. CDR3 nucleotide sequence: TGTGCCAGCAGTGAAGAGGATAGCGGGGGGGAGAACACCGGGGAGCTGTTTTTT. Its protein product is CASSEEDSGGENTGELFF.

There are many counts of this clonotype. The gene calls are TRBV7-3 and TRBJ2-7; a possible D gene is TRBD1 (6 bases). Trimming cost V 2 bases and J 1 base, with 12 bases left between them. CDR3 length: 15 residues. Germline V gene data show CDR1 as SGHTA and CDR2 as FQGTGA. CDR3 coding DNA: TGTGCCAGCAGCTTACCTAGGACAGCTTCCTACGAGCAGTACTTC. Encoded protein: CASSLPRTASYEQYF. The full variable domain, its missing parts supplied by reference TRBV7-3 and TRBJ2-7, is GAGVSQTPSNKVTEKGKYVELRCDPISGHTALYWYRQSLGQGPEFLIYFQGTGAADDSGLPNDRFFAVRPEGSVSTLKIQRTERGDSAVYLCASSLPRTASYEQYFGPGTRLTVT.

The CDR3: CASSFTGVEAFF. CDR3 bases: TGTGCCAGCAGTTTTACAGGGGTTGAAGCTTTCTTT. This chain links TRBV2 with TRBJ1-1; 7 bases are a match to TRBD1. There are 12 residues in the CDR3. The J segment lost 7 bases and the V segment lost 5 bases, leaving 4 bases of the junction unmatched. CDR1 is SNHLY, CDR2 FYNNEI, per germline.